The 4 T cell receptor beta chains given below trace back to one sample, sequenced in a study of cytomegalovirus exposure and HLA in healthy donors. The PCR had 60 Vbeta and 13 Jbeta primers. Assay used: immunoSEQ multiplex PCR; TCRdb lists only in-frame clones, some missing. This table has 150,000 or so clones, around 80% appearing once. Sequenced sample: PBMCs. The origin of the receptors is a man between 18 and 29 years old in good health and CMV-seropositive.

The gene calls are TRBV7-9 and TRBJ1-5, with 8 bases matching TRBD1. J lost 2 bases, V lost 6 bases, and 12 bases had no gene match. The CDR3 covers 17 residues. Germline loops: CDR1 SEHNR, CDR2 FQNEAQ (reference sequence). CDR3 bases: TGTGCCAGCAGTCTCGGATCAGGGGGCATGGGCAATCAGCCCCAGCATTTT. Protein sequence: CASSLGSGGMGNQPQHF.

This rearrangement joins TRBV19 to TRBJ2-5, with 10 bases that match TRBD1. Germline trimming cut 3 bases from V and 4 bases from J; bases unmatched to any gene: 8. Germline CDR1 LNHDA, CDR2 SQIVND (reference sequence). The CDR3 runs 16 residues. CDR3 loop: CASSMSGGDRGETQYF. DNA for the CDR3: TGTGCCAGTAGTATGAGCGGTGGGGACAGGGGAGAGACCCAGTACTTC.

A remark on this clone: The junction differs from germline at one of its ends, possibly a read error. The same CDR3 is also encoded by other DNA sequences in this sample. The gene calls are TRBV6-5 and TRBJ1-3; D is perhaps TRBD1 (5 bases). This CDR3 region has 14 residues. In germline, CDR1 is MNHEY, CDR2 SVGAGI. CDR3 DNA sequence: TGTGCTAGCAGAATCCAGCGGTGGGGGGACACCATATATTTT. Its protein is CASRIQRWGDTIYF.

V gene TRBV29-1 combines with J gene TRBJ1-1, with TRBD1 as a possible D gene (5 bases). The CDR3 length is 12 residues. Trimming removed 4 bases from V and 7 bases from J, with 13 bases in between. Per the germline V gene, CDR1 is SQVTM and CDR2 is ANQGSEA. Here the CDR3 DNA reads TGCAGCGTTGGAAGCGGGGGTTGTGAAGCTTTCTTT. Residues: CSVGSGGCEAFF.